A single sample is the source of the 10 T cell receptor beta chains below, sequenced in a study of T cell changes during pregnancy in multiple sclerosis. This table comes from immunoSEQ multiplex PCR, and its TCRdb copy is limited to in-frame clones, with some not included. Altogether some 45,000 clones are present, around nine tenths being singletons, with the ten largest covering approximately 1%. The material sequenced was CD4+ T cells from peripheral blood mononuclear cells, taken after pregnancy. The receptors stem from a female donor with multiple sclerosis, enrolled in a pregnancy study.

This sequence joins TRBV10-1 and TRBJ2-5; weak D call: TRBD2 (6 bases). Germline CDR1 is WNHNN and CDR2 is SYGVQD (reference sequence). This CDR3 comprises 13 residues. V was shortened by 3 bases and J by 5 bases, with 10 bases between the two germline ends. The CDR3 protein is CASSDASVETQYF. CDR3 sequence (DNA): TGCGCCAGCAGTGACGCTAGCGTTGAGACCCAGTACTTC.

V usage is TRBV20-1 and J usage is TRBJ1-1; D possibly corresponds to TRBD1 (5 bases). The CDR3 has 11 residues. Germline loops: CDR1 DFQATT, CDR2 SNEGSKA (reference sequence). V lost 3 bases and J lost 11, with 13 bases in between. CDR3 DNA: TGCAGTGCTAGCCGGCAGGGAGGGGCTTTCTTT. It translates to CSASRQGGAFF.

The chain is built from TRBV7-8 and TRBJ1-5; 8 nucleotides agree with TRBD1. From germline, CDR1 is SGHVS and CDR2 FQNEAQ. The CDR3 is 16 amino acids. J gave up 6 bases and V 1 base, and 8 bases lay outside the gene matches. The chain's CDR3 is CASSLGRQGAGQPQHF. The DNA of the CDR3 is TGTGCCAGCAGCTTAGGCCGTCAGGGGGCAGGTCAGCCCCAGCATTTT.

This CDR3 is CASSLKGAAETQYF. The CDR3 region has the DNA TGTGCCAGCAGCTTAAAGGGGGCCGCGGAGACCCAGTACTTC. The rearrangement joins TRBV5-4 to TRBJ2-5; 7 bases are a match to TRBD1. V shed 2 bases, J shed 5 bases, and the junction held 6 bases outside the gene matches. CDR1 SGHNT and CDR2 YYREEE come from the germline V gene (reference sequence). This CDR3 has 14 amino acids.

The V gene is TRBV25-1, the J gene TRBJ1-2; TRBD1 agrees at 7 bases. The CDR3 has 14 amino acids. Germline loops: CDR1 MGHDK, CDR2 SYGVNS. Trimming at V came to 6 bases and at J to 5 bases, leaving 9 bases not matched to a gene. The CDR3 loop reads CASSHRGSEYGYTF. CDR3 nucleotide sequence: TGTGCCAGCAGCCACAGGGGATCGGAGTATGGCTACACCTTC.

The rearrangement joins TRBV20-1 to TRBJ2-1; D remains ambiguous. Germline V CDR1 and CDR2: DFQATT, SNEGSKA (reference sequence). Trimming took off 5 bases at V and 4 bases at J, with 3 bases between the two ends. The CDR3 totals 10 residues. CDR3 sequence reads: CSARYNEQFF. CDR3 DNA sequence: TGCAGTGCTCGGTACAATGAGCAGTTCTTC.

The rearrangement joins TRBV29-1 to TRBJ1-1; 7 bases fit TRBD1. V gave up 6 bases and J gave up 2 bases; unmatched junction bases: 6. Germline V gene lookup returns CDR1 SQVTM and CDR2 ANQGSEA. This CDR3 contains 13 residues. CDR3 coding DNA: TGCAGCGTCTCCGACAGGGCCAACACTGAAGCTTTCTTT. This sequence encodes CSVSDRANTEAFF. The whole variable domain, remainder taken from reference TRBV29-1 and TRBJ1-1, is SAVISQKPSRDICQRGTSLTIQCQVDSQVTMMFWYRQQPGQSLTLIATANQGSEATYESGFVIDKFPISRPNLTFSTLTVSNMSPEDSSIYLCSVSDRANTEAFFGQGTRLTVV.

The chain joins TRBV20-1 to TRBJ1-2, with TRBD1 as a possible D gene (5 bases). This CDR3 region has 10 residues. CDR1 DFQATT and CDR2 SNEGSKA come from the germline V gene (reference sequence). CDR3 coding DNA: TGCAGCCCCTCGGGGGATGGCTACACCTTC. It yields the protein CSPSGDGYTF.

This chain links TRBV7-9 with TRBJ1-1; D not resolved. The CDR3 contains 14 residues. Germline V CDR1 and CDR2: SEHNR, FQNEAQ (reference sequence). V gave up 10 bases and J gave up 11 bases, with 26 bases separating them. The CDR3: CATGIPVMRRHAFF. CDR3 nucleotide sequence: TGTGCCACCGGAATTCCAGTTATGAGGCGCCACGCTTTCTTT.

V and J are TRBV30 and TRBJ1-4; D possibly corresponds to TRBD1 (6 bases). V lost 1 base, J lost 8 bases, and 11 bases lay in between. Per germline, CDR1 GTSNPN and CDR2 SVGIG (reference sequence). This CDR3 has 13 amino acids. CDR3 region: CAWSGGGGEKLFF. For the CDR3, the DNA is TGTGCCTGGAGTGGGGGAGGGGGGGAAAAACTGTTTTTT.